The entry below describes one T cell receptor beta chain. The data stem from a study of blood T cell repertoires in COVID-19. Overall study: Acute-phase and convalescent COVID-19 samples originated in the United States, Italy and Spain. T cells, B-cell-depleted T cells, or PBMCs supplied cDNA or gDNA.

Per the original data handling: Researchers report that nucleated cell counts were estimated from reference gene primer amplification. Clones were read by immunoSEQ multiplex PCR, and TCRdb kept only the in-frame ones, dropping some. V, J and clone size were drawn from that table, and D and trimming were deduced from the DNA. Of under 120,000 clones listed, approximately 92% are singletons. Germline lookup yields CDR1 MDHEN and CDR2 SYDVKM. The CDR3 totals 15 residues. Trimming removed 5 bases from V and 3 bases from J; junction bases left unmatched: 7. Sequenced input: peripheral blood. This clonotype was sampled from a woman older than 75 with acute or convalescent COVID-19. V is TRBV28 and J is TRBJ2-5, with 9 nucleotides matching TRBD1. In DNA, the CDR3 is TGTGCCAGCAGTCCTATTGGACAGGGGAAAGAGACCCAGTACTTC. This sequence encodes CASSPIGQGKETQYF.